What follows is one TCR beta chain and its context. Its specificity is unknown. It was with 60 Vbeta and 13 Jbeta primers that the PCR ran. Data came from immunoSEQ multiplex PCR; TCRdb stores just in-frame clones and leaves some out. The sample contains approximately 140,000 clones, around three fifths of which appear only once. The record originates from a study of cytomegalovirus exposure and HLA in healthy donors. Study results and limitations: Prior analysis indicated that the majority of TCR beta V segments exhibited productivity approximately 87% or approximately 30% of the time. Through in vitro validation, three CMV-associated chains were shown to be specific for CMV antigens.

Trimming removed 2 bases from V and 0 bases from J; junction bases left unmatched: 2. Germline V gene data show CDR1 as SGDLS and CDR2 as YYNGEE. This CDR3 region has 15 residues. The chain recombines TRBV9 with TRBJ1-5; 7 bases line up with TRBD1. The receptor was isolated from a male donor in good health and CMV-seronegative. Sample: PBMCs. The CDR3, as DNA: TGTGCCAGCAGCGTCACAGGGGATAGCAATCAGCCCCAGCATTTT. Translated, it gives CASSVTGDSNQPQHF.